This TCR beta chain is from a study of blood T cell repertoires in COVID-19. Overall study context: The United States, Italy and Spain provided the acute and convalescent COVID-19 samples.

Original analysis: Scientists estimated how many nucleated cells there were by amplifying reference gene primers. The data were produced by immunoSEQ multiplex PCR, yet TCRdb's version contains in-frame clones alone and is incomplete. D and trimming were read from the DNA, whereas the V and J calls and clone size are those reported in that table. The sample includes approximately 150,000 clones, 84% of them seen just once. Patients of the Seattle cohort, enrolled during active infection, were followed longitudinally. The germline gives CDR1 LGHNA, CDR2 YSLEER. With 2 bases removed from V and 2 bases from J, the gap between germline ends came to 27 bases. The CDR3 loop spans 20 amino acids.

The sample taken for sequencing was peripheral blood. The chain carries TRBV4-3 and TRBJ2-5; tentatively, D is TRBD2 (5 bases). The receptor was isolated from a man under 40 with COVID-19, enrolled during active disease. CDR3 DNA: TGCGCCAGCAGCCAATTCCCTAGCAACTCGGGCAGAGGGAAGCAAGAGACCCAGTACTTC. This translates into CASSQFPSNSGRGKQETQYF.